The 30 T cell receptor beta chains below all came from one sample that was sequenced in a study of T cells after yellow fever vaccination (dated by TCRdb to between 2018 and 2021). The sample's treatment or condition label, decoded: live attenuated yellow fever vaccine strain. Receptors were amplified or captured by 5' RACE. Sequenced using an Illumina HiSeq 2500. TCRdb handled the public reads itself, with Q25 trimming in fastp and clone calling in MiXCR, and kept productive beta chains. One record per CDR3 amino acid sequence lists the most common genes and DNA. Counted in this sample were around 600,000 distinct CDR3 sequences; 10% to 15% of them appeared once. The ten largest clones take up 14% to 15% of the sample. The material sequenced was PBMCs, taken on the day of the yellow fever booster vaccination. Every receptor here comes from a man aged 30 to 39 who received the YFV17D yellow fever vaccine.

CDR3 amino acids: CATRDPGQYADTQYF. The CDR3 nucleotides read TGTGCCACCAGGGATCCTGGACAATATGCTGATACGCAGTATTTT. The chain employs TRBV24-1 and TRBJ2-3; possible D gene TRBD1, 5 bases. V was shortened by 7 bases and J by 6 bases, with 19 bases between the two germline ends. This CDR3 region has 15 residues. CDR1 KGHDR and CDR2 SFDVKD come from the germline V gene.

The V and J genes are TRBV3-1 and TRBJ2-7, with a tentative D call TRBD1 (5 bases). The germline CDR1 and CDR2 sequences are LGHDT and YNNKEL (reference sequence). Trimming shortened V by 2 bases and J by 6 bases, and 11 bases separated the two germline ends. The CDR3 consists of 13 residues. As DNA, the CDR3 is TGTGCCAGCAGCCAACAGACAGTGGGCGAGCAGTACTTC. Translated: CASSQQTVGEQYF.

This clonotype was seen ten or more times. This chain joins TRBV10-3 and TRBJ1-1, with D uncertain. Between the trimmed V and J ends, which lost 4 bases and 0 bases, there was a span of 3 bases. From germline, CDR1 is ENHRY and CDR2 SYGVKD. The CDR3 is 12 amino acids. The CDR3 reads CAISGVNTEAFF. The CDR3 DNA sequence: TGTGCCATCAGTGGGGTGAACACTGAAGCTTTCTTT.

V and J are TRBV5-5 and TRBJ1-5; no firm D call. CDR1 is SGHKS and CDR2 is YYEKEE in the germline V gene (reference sequence). Trimming left V 2 bases short and J 3 bases short, with 6 bases between. This CDR3 has 13 amino acids. The CDR3 loop reads CASSFDINQPQHF. For the CDR3, the DNA is TGTGCCAGCAGCTTCGACATCAATCAGCCCCAGCATTTT.

V usage is TRBV10-3 and J usage is TRBJ2-1; the D is unclear. The CDR3 runs to 16 residues. The V end was cut by 0 bases, the J end by 0 bases, with 9 bases between. Germline V gives CDR1 ENHRY, CDR2 SYGVKD. As DNA, the CDR3 is TGTGCCATCAGTGAGTCGTACCTGAGCTCCTACAATGAGCAGTTCTTC. Translated: CAISESYLSSYNEQFF.

This clonotype was counted only a few times. V usage is TRBV5-1 and J usage is TRBJ2-1, with D maybe TRBD2 (5 bases). The CDR3 is made up of 13 amino acids. Germline-derived CDR1 and CDR2 are SGHRS and YFSETQ. With 4 bases removed from V and 6 bases from J, the gap between germline ends came to 11 bases. CDR3 in amino acids: CASSPGEPNEQFF. The CDR3 DNA sequence: TGCGCCAGCAGCCCTGGGGAGCCCAATGAGCAGTTCTTC.

The gene calls are TRBV30 and TRBJ2-7, with 9 bases fitting TRBD1. V lost 2 bases to trimming and J lost 3 bases; unmatched junction nucleotides: 8. The CDR3 sequence is 15 residues long. The germline CDR1 and CDR2 sequences are GTSNPN and SVGIG (reference sequence). The CDR3 nucleotides are TGTGCCTGGAGTAAGGTGGACAGGGGCGTCTACGAGCAGTACTTC. It is translated as CAWSKVDRGVYEQYF.

The gene calls are TRBV7-9 and TRBJ2-7, with TRBD1 matching 7 bases. This CDR3 has 14 amino acids. Trimming removed 5 bases from V and 5 bases from J; junction bases left unmatched: 9. CDR1 is SEHNR, CDR2 FQNEAQ, per germline (reference sequence). This chain's CDR3 is CASSGQDFFNEQYF. In DNA, the CDR3 is TGTGCCAGCAGCGGACAGGATTTCTTCAACGAGCAGTACTTC.

This chain links TRBV15 with TRBJ2-7; D is ambiguous. Germline CDR1 reads LNHNV; CDR2 reads YYDKDF (reference sequence). The germline V and J ends were trimmed by 0 bases and 4 bases, with 13 bases remaining between them. CDR3 length: 15 residues. The CDR3 loop reads CATSREYGPQYEQYF. The CDR3 nucleotides are TGTGCCACCAGCAGAGAATATGGCCCGCAGTACGAGCAGTACTTC.

Remarks on this clonotype: This may be a read error, as it is one base from a much larger clone. CDR3 DNA: TGTGCTAGCAGCTTAGCCTCACATGCACAAGAGACCCAGTACTTC. Translating it yields CASSLASHAQETQYF. J is TRBJ2-5 and V is TRBV7-7; D is ambiguous. The CDR3 spans 15 residues. Germline V gene sequence: CDR1 SSHAT, CDR2 FNYEAQ (reference sequence).

This clonotype has only a few counts. CDR3 coding DNA: TGCAGTTCAGCCCCGGGCCGCTCCTACAATGAGCAGTTCTTC. Translating it yields CSSAPGRSYNEQFF. The V call is TRBV20-1, the J call TRBJ2-1; D not resolved. The CDR3 is 14 residues long. V was shortened by 8 bases and J by 0 bases, with 14 bases between the two germline ends. Germline V gene sequence: CDR1 DFQATT, CDR2 SNEGSKA (reference sequence).

V and J are TRBV20-1 and TRBJ2-3; 11 bases line up with TRBD2. Germline V gene lookup returns CDR1 DFQATT and CDR2 SNEGSKA (reference sequence). CDR3 length: 16 residues. CDR3 coding DNA: TGCTGCGCTAGCCGATTTACTAGCGGGAGCGCAGATACGCAGTATTTT. It specifies CCASRFTSGSADTQYF.

This clonotype has only a few counts. The gene calls are TRBV7-2 and TRBJ1-6, with 7 nucleotides matching TRBD1. V shed 7 bases, J shed 6 bases, and the junction held 6 bases outside the gene matches. This CDR3 is built from 14 residues. CDR1 and CDR2 from the germline V gene are SGHTA and FQGNSA. The CDR3 reads CASTEGQFNSPLHF. CDR3 nucleotides: TGTGCCAGCACCGAGGGACAGTTTAATTCACCCCTCCACTTT.

The chain joins TRBV5-6 to TRBJ1-2; D might be TRBD1 (6 bases). The CDR3 is 16 amino acids. V lost 4 bases to trimming and J lost 6 bases, with 22 bases between them. Per the germline V gene, CDR1 is SGHDT and CDR2 is YYEEEE. The CDR3 region is CASSPIWGAQDHGYTF. The CDR3 DNA sequence: TGTGCCAGCAGCCCAATATGGGGGGCGCAGGATCATGGCTACACCTTC. The full variable domain, with the rest looked up from reference TRBV5-6 and TRBJ1-2, is DAGVTQSPTHLIKTRGQQVTLRCSPKSGHDTVSWYQQALGQGPQFIFQYYEEEERQRGNFPDRFSGHQFPNYSSELNVNALLLGDSALYLCASSPIWGAQDHGYTFGSGTRLTVV.

The chain employs TRBV7-2 and TRBJ2-3; perhaps TRBD1 as D (6 bases). Germline V lookup: CDR1 SGHTA, CDR2 FQGNSA. V lost 5 bases to trimming and J lost 5 bases, with 17 bases between them. The CDR3 length is 15 residues. CDR3 in amino acids: CASSPTGNTGDTQYF. The CDR3, as DNA: TGTGCCAGCAGCCCGACAGGCAACACAGGAGATACGCAGTATTTT.

This clonotype was picked up many times. Here the CDR3 reads CASSSSGSNTGELFF. The CDR3 DNA reads as TGTGCCAGCAGCTCCAGCGGGAGCAACACCGGGGAGCTGTTTTTT. This rearrangement joins TRBV7-2 to TRBJ2-2; 8 nucleotides align to TRBD2. V gave up 4 bases and J gave up 2 bases; unmatched junction bases: 3. The CDR3 loop spans 15 amino acids. The germline CDR1 and CDR2 sequences are SGHTA and FQGNSA.

The chain couples TRBV20-1 to TRBJ2-5; no clear D. V lost 0 bases, J lost 5 bases, and 13 bases lay in between. The CDR3 has 14 residues. Germline V gene sequence: CDR1 DFQATT, CDR2 SNEGSKA (reference sequence). The CDR3 loop reads CSARDPFGVETQYF. CDR3 DNA sequence: TGCAGTGCTAGAGATCCGTTTGGGGTCGAGACCCAGTACTTC.

This clonotype was picked up a small number of times. This rearrangement joins TRBV27 to TRBJ2-3; the match to TRBD1 covers 10 bases. Unmatched junction bases numbered 5, after V lost 5 bases and J lost 3 bases. Germline CDR1 is MNHEY and CDR2 is SMNVEV (reference sequence). The CDR3 has 15 amino acids. The CDR3 DNA reads as TGTGCCAGCAGTGCGGGACAGGGGAAGACAGATACGCAGTATTTT. Encoded protein: CASSAGQGKTDTQYF.

There are a few counts of this clonotype. The rearrangement links TRBV10-2 to TRBJ1-1; D gene uncertain. Germline CDR1 reads WSHSY; CDR2 reads SAAADI. With 7 bases removed from V and 3 bases from J, the gap between germline ends came to 18 bases. The CDR3 covers 15 residues. The CDR3: CASTSANRAYTEAFF. Written as DNA, the CDR3 is TGCGCCAGCACGTCGGCGAACAGAGCTTACACTGAAGCTTTCTTT.

This clonotype was seen a few times. The V call is TRBV15, the J call TRBJ2-4; D perhaps matches TRBD1 (6 bases). V was cut by 0 bases and J by 7 bases, with 13 bases left in between. There are 15 residues in the CDR3. CDR1 is LNHNV and CDR2 is YYDKDF in the germline V gene (reference sequence). The CDR3 DNA reads TGTGCCACCAGCAGAGATCTTGGCAGGGGCAACATTCAGTACTTC. Its protein product is CATSRDLGRGNIQYF. Supplemented by reference TRBV15 and TRBJ2-4, the full variable domain reads DAMVIQNPRYQVTQFGKPVTLSCSQTLNHNVMYWYQQKSSQAPKLLFHYYDKDFNNEADTPDNFQSRRPNTSFCFLDIRSPGLGDTAMYLCATSRDLGRGNIQYFGAGTRLSVL.

The chain is built from TRBV9 and TRBJ2-2; no firm D call. Germline V gene sequence: CDR1 SGDLS, CDR2 YYNGEE. The CDR3 spans 14 residues. Trimming stripped 4 bases from V and 7 bases from J, with 14 bases between. CDR3 in amino acids: CASSPKAPLGELFF. In nucleotides, the CDR3 is TGTGCCAGCAGCCCCAAGGCTCCGCTCGGGGAGCTGTTTTTT.

This clonotype turned up a few times. The rearrangement joins TRBV6-2 or TRBV6-3 to TRBJ2-5; the match to TRBD1 covers 7 bases. The CDR3 extends over 16 amino acids. Trimming at V came to 4 bases and at J to 5 bases, leaving 13 bases not matched to a gene. Germline V CDR1 and CDR2: MNHEY, SVGEGT. The CDR3 nucleotides are TGTGCCAGCAGTTGGACAGGCACTCCAGGGTGGGAGACCCAGTACTTC. It yields the protein CASSWTGTPGWETQYF.

The chain couples TRBV7-3 to TRBJ2-3; 8 bases agree with TRBD2. V was pared by 4 bases and J by 4 bases, with 4 bases of the junction left unmatched. The CDR3 is made up of 14 amino acids. In germline, CDR1 is SGHTA, CDR2 FQGTGA. The CDR3 nucleotides are TGTGCCAGCAGCTCGGGACTAGACGCAGATACGCAGTATTTT. It yields the protein CASSSGLDADTQYF.

A few counts support this clonotype. The chain carries TRBV5-1 and TRBJ1-1; weak D call: TRBD1 (5 bases). Looked up from germline, CDR1 is SGHRS and CDR2 is YFSETQ. The CDR3 consists of 17 residues. Trimming left V 0 bases short and J 5 bases short, with 20 bases between. The CDR3 region is CASSLGRDSPRGTEAFF. The CDR3 DNA reads as TGCGCCAGCAGCTTGGGCCGGGACTCACCTCGGGGAACTGAAGCTTTCTTT.

This clonotype occurred many times. The V and J genes are TRBV9 and TRBJ2-1; 7 positions agree with TRBD2. From germline, CDR1 is SGDLS and CDR2 YYNGEE. The V segment lost 3 bases and the J segment 1 base; nucleotides outside the gene matches: 13. The CDR3 totals 18 residues. The CDR3 DNA follows: TGTGCCAGCAGCGGGAGAGAGACTAGCAGGGCGTCCTACAATGAGCAGTTCTTC. It yields the protein CASSGRETSRASYNEQFF. Full variable domain (outside the CDR3, taken from reference TRBV9 and TRBJ2-1): DSGVTQTPKHLITATGQRVTLRCSPRSGDLSVYWYQQSLDQGLQFLIQYYNGEERAKGNILERFSAQQFPDLHSELNLSSLELGDSALYFCASSGRETSRASYNEQFFGPGTRLTVL.

The chain joins TRBV7-9 to TRBJ2-1, with 8 bases fitting TRBD2. CDR1 is SEHNR and CDR2 is FQNEAQ in the germline V gene (reference sequence). The junction had 6 bases not matched to a gene; V was cut back by 5 bases and J by 3 bases. The CDR3 spans 15 residues. The CDR3 DNA follows: TGTGCCAGCAGCGGAGATAGCGGGAACTACAATGAGCAGTTCTTC. The encoded protein is CASSGDSGNYNEQFF.

This clonotype was found a few times. The chain couples TRBV13 to TRBJ1-5; 8 nucleotides agree with TRBD1. V lost 2 bases, J lost 6 bases, and 12 bases stayed unmatched. Germline CDR1 is PRHDT and CDR2 is FYEKMQ (reference sequence). The CDR3 extends over 17 amino acids. CDR3 sequence reads: CASSLSLLGRGLQPQHF. The CDR3 bases are TGTGCCAGCAGCTTATCTTTGTTGGGCAGGGGGCTTCAGCCCCAGCATTTT.

This sequence joins TRBV18 and TRBJ2-1; 10 bases agree with TRBD1. CDR1 and CDR2 from the germline V gene are KGHSH and LQKENI. The CDR3 has 14 residues. After removal of 3 bases from V and 9 bases from J, the junction contained 5 bases not matched to a gene. In DNA, the CDR3 is TGTGCCAGCTCACCCGGGACAGGGGAAGGTGAGCAGTTCTTC. It yields the protein CASSPGTGEGEQFF. Full variable domain (rest looked up from reference TRBV18 and TRBJ2-1): NAGVMQNPRHLVRRRGQEARLRCSPMKGHSHVYWYRQLPEEGLKFMVYLQKENIIDESGMPKERFSAEFPKEGPSILRIQQVVRGDSAAYFCASSPGTGEGEQFFGPGTRLTVL.

With regard to this clonotype: Being one base from a much bigger clone, this may be a read error. The rearrangement links TRBV6-2 or TRBV6-3 to TRBJ2-2; 7 bases map to TRBD1. CDR3 length equals 13 residues. Germline CDR1 and CDR2: MNHEY and SVGEGT. The CDR3 region has the DNA TGTGTCAGCGGTAGGGGGCTTGGCGGGGAGCTGTTTTTT. Translation: CVSGRGLGGELFF.

The chain combines TRBV4-3 with TRBJ2-5; 10 positions agree with TRBD2. J gave up 8 bases and V 1 base, and 4 bases lay outside the gene matches. CDR1 and CDR2 from the germline V gene are LGHNA and YSLEER. There are 14 residues in the CDR3. Here the CDR3 DNA reads TGCGCCAGCAGCCAAGGGACTAGCGGAGGTACCCAGTACTTC. It is translated as CASSQGTSGGTQYF.